Listed here are 14 T cell receptor beta chains from one sample, sequenced in a study of T cells in localized non-small cell lung cancer. Only in-frame clones appear in the TCRdb table, and some are missing; sequencing was by immunoSEQ multiplex PCR. This sample has 20,000 to 30,000 clones, with roughly 80% found just once. This specimen consisted of peripheral blood, obtained before any cancer treatment. The receptors come from a man aged 40-75 years with stage III squamous cell lung carcinoma.

There are a few counts of this clone. The rearrangement uses TRBV7-2 and TRBJ2-7; no definite D call. CDR3 length: 14 residues. Trimming removed 1 base at V and 2 bases at J, with 9 bases between. The V gene's germline CDR1 is SGHTA and CDR2 FQGNSA. In DNA form, the CDR3 reads TGTGCCAGCAGCTTAGAGGATACGGCCTACGAGCAGTACTTC. Translated: CASSLEDTAYEQYF.

This rearrangement joins TRBV19 to TRBJ1-1; no reliable D call. Deletions cut 6 bases from V and 4 bases from J, with 18 bases between. CDR1 is LNHDA, CDR2 SQIVND, per germline (reference sequence). This CDR3 spans 15 amino acids. The CDR3 is CASSVTRRGATEAFF. The CDR3 nucleotides are TGTGCCAGTAGCGTGACTCGGCGCGGTGCCACTGAAGCTTTCTTT.

The CDR3 DNA sequence: TGTGCCAGTAACCCGGGACAGGGGAGCACCGGGGAGCTGTTTTTT. Protein sequence: CASNPGQGSTGELFF. This chain joins TRBV19 and TRBJ2-2; 10 bases are a match to TRBD1. Germline loops: CDR1 LNHDA, CDR2 SQIVND (reference sequence). The CDR3 sequence is 15 residues long. With 7 bases clipped from V and 4 bases from J, the junction kept 6 bases outside the gene matches. Full variable domain (rest looked up from reference TRBV19 and TRBJ2-2): DGGITQSPKYLFRKEGQNVTLSCEQNLNHDAMYWYRQDPGQGLRLIYYSQIVNDFQKGDIAEGYSVSREKKESFPLTVTSAQKNPTAFYLCASNPGQGSTGELFFGEGSRLTVL.

The chain couples TRBV6-5 to TRBJ1-3; no reliable D call. Trimming removed 0 bases from V and 3 bases from J, with 12 bases in between. The CDR3 runs 16 residues. Germline CDR1 and CDR2: MNHEY and SVGAGI. CDR3 residues: CASSYSLSLGGNTIYF. Written as DNA, the CDR3 is TGTGCCAGCAGTTACTCCCTCAGCCTCGGTGGAAACACCATATATTTT.

This clone was picked up a small number of times. The chain has TRBV25-1 and TRBJ1-6; D is uncertain. Trimming took off 2 bases at V and 10 bases at J, with 12 bases between the two ends. CDR3 size: 14 residues. Per germline, CDR1 MGHDK and CDR2 SYGVNS. CDR3 region: CASSEGELESPLHF. The CDR3 coding sequence is TGTGCCAGCAGTGAAGGGGAGCTGGAGTCACCCCTCCACTTT.

The chain uses TRBV15 and TRBJ2-1, with 7 bases matching TRBD2. The V and J ends lost 5 bases and 6 bases, in that order; junction bases with no gene match: 1. The CDR3 sequence is 12 residues long. The V gene's germline CDR1 is LNHNV and CDR2 YYDKDF (reference sequence). The CDR3 DNA is TGTGCCACCAGCCCGGGGGGCAATGAGCAGTTCTTC. This gives the protein CATSPGGNEQFF.

The genes are TRBV7-9 and TRBJ1-1, with a possible D match to TRBD1 (5 bases). CDR1 and CDR2 from the germline V gene are SEHNR and FQNEAQ (reference sequence). V was shortened by 2 bases and J by 6 bases, with 22 bases between the two germline ends. This CDR3 comprises 17 residues. CDR3 in DNA: TGTGCCAGCAGCTTAAGTAGGGGAACTGGGTCGGGAGCTGAAGCTTTCTTT. Translation: CASSLSRGTGSGAEAFF.

V is TRBV11-2 and J is TRBJ1-4; TRBD1 matches at 8 bases. There are 18 residues in the CDR3. J gave up 7 bases and V 0 bases, and 13 bases lay outside the gene matches. Germline CDR1 reads SGHAT; CDR2 reads FQNNGV. DNA of the CDR3: TGTGCCAGCAGCTTAGATGGGACAGGCACCATTAGGAGTGAAAAACTGTTTTTT. It yields the protein CASSLDGTGTIRSEKLFF.

The chain carries TRBV9 and TRBJ1-1; possible D gene TRBD1, 6 bases. This CDR3 is built from 13 residues. CDR1 SGDLS and CDR2 YYNGEE come from the germline V gene. Trimming removed 4 bases at V and 10 bases at J, with 17 bases between. The CDR3 nucleotides are TGTGCCAGCAGCCCCCAGGGGAATTATGGAGCTTTCTTT. Translating it yields CASSPQGNYGAFF. Combining the CDR3 with reference TRBV9 and TRBJ1-1 gives the whole variable domain DSGVTQTPKHLITATGQRVTLRCSPRSGDLSVYWYQQSLDQGLQFLIQYYNGEERAKGNILERFSAQQFPDLHSELNLSSLELGDSALYFCASSPQGNYGAFFGQGTRLTVV.

The rearrangement uses TRBV10-3 and TRBJ1-4; 10 bases fit TRBD1. The germline V gene has CDR1 ENHRY and CDR2 SYGVKD. J gave up 7 bases and V 8 bases, and 4 bases lay outside the gene matches. The CDR3 is 13 residues long. The CDR3 sequence is CAIARDRGEKLFF. In DNA, the CDR3 is TGTGCCATCGCCCGGGACAGGGGTGAAAAACTGTTTTTT.

V and J are TRBV19 and TRBJ2-2, with no clear D. V gave up 7 bases and J gave up 1 base, with 16 bases separating them. The CDR3 consists of 16 residues. Germline V gives CDR1 LNHDA, CDR2 SQIVND (reference sequence). The CDR3 sequence is CASTGWVTLNTGELFF. The DNA of the CDR3 is TGTGCCAGTACCGGGTGGGTCACTTTGAACACCGGGGAGCTGTTTTTT. The full variable domain, completed using reference TRBV19 and TRBJ2-2, is DGGITQSPKYLFRKEGQNVTLSCEQNLNHDAMYWYRQDPGQGLRLIYYSQIVNDFQKGDIAEGYSVSREKKESFPLTVTSAQKNPTAFYLCASTGWVTLNTGELFFGEGSRLTVL.

V gene TRBV2 combines with J gene TRBJ2-7; 11 nucleotides agree with TRBD2. Germline-derived CDR1 and CDR2 are SNHLY and FYNNEI. This CDR3 spans 17 amino acids. The J segment lost 2 bases and the V segment lost 3 bases, leaving 9 bases of the junction unmatched. CDR3 amino acids: CASSDQPLAGGPYEQYV. Here the CDR3 DNA reads TGTGCCAGCAGTGACCAACCCCTAGCGGGGGGTCCCTACGAGCAGTACGTC.

V and J are TRBV13 and TRBJ2-6; perhaps TRBD2 as D (5 bases). The CDR3 covers 15 residues. Germline CDR1 and CDR2: PRHDT and FYEKMQ (reference sequence). V gave up 8 bases and J gave up 4 bases, with 15 bases separating them. CDR3 nucleotide sequence: TGTGCCAGCTCCTTCGGGGATTTGGGGGCCAACGTCCTGACTTTC. This gives the protein CASSFGDLGANVLTF.

The V gene is TRBV18, the J gene TRBJ1-1; 9 nucleotides agree with TRBD1. The J segment lost 4 bases and the V segment lost 6 bases, leaving 6 bases of the junction unmatched. The CDR3 covers 14 residues. Germline V gives CDR1 KGHSH, CDR2 LQKENI. This CDR3 reads CASSPGTGTTEAFF. The CDR3 nucleotides are TGTGCCAGCTCTCCCGGGACAGGGACCACTGAAGCTTTCTTT.